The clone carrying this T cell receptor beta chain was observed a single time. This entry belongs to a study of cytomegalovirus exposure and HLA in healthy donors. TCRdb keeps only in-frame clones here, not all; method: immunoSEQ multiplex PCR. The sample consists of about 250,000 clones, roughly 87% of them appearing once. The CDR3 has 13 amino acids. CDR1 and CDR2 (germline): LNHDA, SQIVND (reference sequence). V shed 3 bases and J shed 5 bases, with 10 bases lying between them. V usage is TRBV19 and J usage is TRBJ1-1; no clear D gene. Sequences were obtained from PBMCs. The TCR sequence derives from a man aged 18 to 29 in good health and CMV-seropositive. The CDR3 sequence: CASSIGFWTEAFF. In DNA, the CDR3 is TGTGCCAGTAGTATTGGCTTCTGGACTGAAGCTTTCTTT.